These 21 T cell receptor beta chains originate from one sample sequenced in a study of shared clonotypes between healthy human individuals (dated by TCRdb to 2020 to 2022). Libraries were prepared through the immunoSEQ multiplex PCR assay. Drawn from immuneACCESS, this table holds only the in-frame rearrangements with V and J called that TCRdb kept. Clones are partly lost; checked studies trace under half to an unresolved V gene and leave the rest unexplained. The table for this sample lists roughly 2.5 million clones; around 94% of them were counted only once. Of the sample, under 0.15% falls within the top ten clones. Sequencing was carried out using naive CD4+ T cells sorted from blood. What the cell subset or site label conveys for this sample: CD45RA+ positively selected. All receptors come from a man in his late teens or twenties in good health.

The gene calls are TRBV28 and TRBJ1-5; D perhaps matches TRBD1 (6 bases). V lost 6 bases, J lost 5 bases, and 17 bases lay in between. The CDR3 totals 15 residues. The germline V gene encodes CDR1 MDHEN and CDR2 SYDVKM. The CDR3 DNA is TGTGCCAGCAGGCGAACCGGGACAACACATCAGCCCCAGCATTTT. This encodes CASRRTGTTHQPQHF.

The chain recombines TRBV9 with TRBJ2-3; D remains ambiguous. The CDR3 sequence is 15 residues long. Trimming pared 2 bases from V and 1 base from J, leaving 11 bases between. Germline loops: CDR1 SGDLS, CDR2 YYNGEE. The CDR3: CASSVRSVGTDTQYF. The CDR3 DNA is TGTGCCAGCAGCGTCCGGTCGGTGGGCACAGATACGCAGTATTTT.

Concerning this clone itself: Its ends do not fully match the called genes, so a read error is possible. J is TRBJ2-1 and V is TRBV7-7; 8 nucleotides match TRBD1. Germline-derived CDR1 and CDR2 are SSHAT and FNYEAQ (reference sequence). This CDR3 has 13 amino acids. Here the CDR3 DNA reads TGTGCTAGCAGCTCAGACAGGGGACATGAGCAGTTCTTC. Translated, it gives CASSSDRGHEQFF.

The rearrangement joins TRBV5-1 to TRBJ2-3; 10 bases align to TRBD2. Trimming removed 4 bases from V and 5 bases from J; junction bases left unmatched: 7. CDR3 length: 15 amino acids. Germline CDR1 is SGHRS and CDR2 is YFSETQ. CDR3 in amino acids: CASSPLAGDLDTQYF. The CDR3 DNA follows: TGCGCCAGCAGCCCTCTAGCGGGGGACCTAGATACGCAGTATTTT.

The gene calls are TRBV28 and TRBJ2-7, with 7 bases that match TRBD1. V shed 11 bases, J shed 3 bases, and the junction held 10 bases outside the gene matches. The CDR3 contains 13 residues. Germline V lookup: CDR1 MDHEN, CDR2 SYDVKM. CDR3 amino acids: CAVSGQTNYEQYF. The CDR3 nucleotides are TGTGCCGTATCGGGACAGACAAACTACGAGCAGTACTTC.

The J gene is TRBJ1-3, the V gene TRBV30, with 8 positions matching TRBD1. V lost 4 bases and J lost 4; bases outside the gene matches: 6. In germline, CDR1 is GTSNPN, CDR2 SVGIG (reference sequence). This CDR3 has 14 residues. CDR3 sequence reads: CAWTPDRGGNTIYF. CDR3 in DNA: TGTGCCTGGACCCCTGACAGGGGCGGAAACACCATATATTTT.

This clone was recorded only once. The V gene is TRBV28, the J gene TRBJ1-6, with D tentatively TRBD1 (5 bases). This CDR3 is 12 amino acids long. The ends were cut back, 10 bases at V and 10 bases at J, with 14 bases in the middle. Germline V gene lookup returns CDR1 MDHEN and CDR2 SYDVKM. Written as DNA, the CDR3 is TGTGCCACCTCACAGGCCTCCTCACCCCTCCACTTT. This sequence encodes CATSQASSPLHF.

The count of this clone is one. The chain joins TRBV5-6 to TRBJ2-7, with 8 positions matching TRBD1. Looked up from germline, CDR1 is SGHDT and CDR2 is YYEEEE. V shed 5 bases and J 2 bases; nucleotides not matched to a gene: 3. This CDR3 spans 13 amino acids. CDR3 DNA sequence: TGTGCCAGCAGGAAGACAGGGGCCTACGAGCAGTACTTC. It encodes CASRKTGAYEQYF.

The chain employs TRBV6-1 and TRBJ1-2; 7 bases agree with TRBD1. The V gene end was trimmed by 8 bases and the J gene end by 5 bases; junction bases not matched to a gene: 8. CDR1 and CDR2 from the germline V gene are MNHNS and SASEGT. The CDR3 has 13 amino acids. The CDR3: CASQPGGIYGYTF. CDR3 DNA sequence: TGTGCCAGCCAGCCAGGGGGAATTTATGGCTACACCTTC.

This clone has just a few counts. Other DNA sequences within the sample encode an identical CDR3. The rearrangement joins TRBV9 to TRBJ1-1; D not resolved. Germline V gene data show CDR1 as SGDLS and CDR2 as YYNGEE. With 0 bases removed from V and 1 base from J, the gap between germline ends came to 4 bases. This CDR3 contains 13 residues. The CDR3 DNA reads TGTGCCAGCAGCGTAGCCGGGAACACTGAAGCTTTCTTT. Its protein product is CASSVAGNTEAFF.

V gene TRBV4-1 combines with J gene TRBJ1-3; D possibly corresponds to TRBD1 (5 bases). Germline lookup yields CDR1 MGHRA and CDR2 YSYEKL. Trimming left V 1 base short and J 0 bases short, with 10 bases between. The CDR3 extends over 16 amino acids. CDR3 residues: CASSQVGGSSGNTIYF. Written as DNA, the CDR3 is TGCGCCAGCAGCCAAGTCGGGGGAAGCTCTGGAAACACCATATATTTT.

The V gene is TRBV6-1, the J gene TRBJ1-1; maybe TRBD1 (6 bases). The CDR3 runs 14 residues. Germline CDR1 reads MNHNS; CDR2 reads SASEGT. V was shortened by 6 bases and J by 7 bases, with 18 bases between the two germline ends. The CDR3 here is CASSYTGSGSEAFF. CDR3 coding DNA: TGTGCCAGCAGCTACACAGGGTCCGGAAGTGAAGCTTTCTTT.

This clone occurred once. V gene TRBV2 combines with J gene TRBJ1-2; TRBD1 matches at 7 bases. Trimming at V came to 4 bases and at J to 7 bases, leaving 12 bases not matched to a gene. This CDR3 comprises 15 residues. CDR1 and CDR2 (germline): SNHLY, FYNNEI. CDR3 loop: CASSGLRQGYSGYTF. CDR3 DNA sequence: TGTGCCAGCAGTGGATTAAGACAGGGCTATTCTGGCTACACCTTC. Complete variable domain (other parts from reference TRBV2 and TRBJ1-2): EPEVTQTPSHQVTQMGQEVILRCVPISNHLYFYWYRQILGQKVEFLVSFYNNEISEKSEIFDDQFSVERPDGSNFTLKIRSTKLEDSAMYFCASSGLRQGYSGYTFGSGTRLTVV.

For this clone: At the DNA level, this CDR3 is encoded by other sequences in the same sample as well. V and J are TRBV6-6 and TRBJ2-3; D gene unclear. The CDR3 length is 12 residues. Trimming took 6 bases from V and 0 from J, leaving 4 bases between them. Germline assignment: CDR1 MNHNY and CDR2 SVGAGI (reference sequence). Here the CDR3 DNA reads TGTGCCAGCAGAGGGAGCACAGATACGCAGTATTTT. Amino acid sequence: CASRGSTDTQYF.

This sequence joins TRBV28 and TRBJ2-7; the match to TRBD1 covers 9 bases. This CDR3 spans 15 amino acids. CDR1 is MDHEN, CDR2 SYDVKM, per germline. Trimming removed 6 bases from V and 0 bases from J; junction bases left unmatched: 6. The CDR3 bases are TGTGCCAGCAGAAGGACAGGGGCCAGCTCCTACGAGCAGTACTTC. Translation: CASRRTGASSYEQYF.

This clone was counted once. CDR3 nucleotide sequence: TGTGCCAGCAGCCGGGCTCGGGAAAACACCATATATTTT. This gives the protein CASSRARENTIYF. The rearrangement joins TRBV27 to TRBJ1-3; no definite D call. The CDR3 has 13 amino acids. Germline V gives CDR1 MNHEY, CDR2 SMNVEV (reference sequence). The V and J ends lost 6 bases and 6 bases respectively, with 12 bases between them.

The rearrangement uses TRBV11-2 and TRBJ2-7; 8 nucleotides agree with TRBD1. This CDR3 has 15 residues. After removal of 5 bases from V and 0 bases from J, the junction contained 6 bases not matched to a gene. Germline V gene sequence: CDR1 SGHAT, CDR2 FQNNGV. The CDR3 bases are TGTGCCAGCAGCCAACCGGACAGGGCCTCCTACGAGCAGTACTTC. It codes for CASSQPDRASYEQYF.

The chain has TRBV7-9 and TRBJ2-7; 9 bases match TRBD1. The CDR3 length is 14 residues. The ends lost 1 base at V and 3 bases at J; junction bases unmatched: 1. From germline, CDR1 is SEHNR and CDR2 FQNEAQ (reference sequence). CDR3 amino acids: CASSLDRGLYEQYF. In DNA form, the CDR3 reads TGTGCCAGCAGCTTAGACAGGGGGCTCTACGAGCAGTACTTC.

J is TRBJ2-2 and V is TRBV11-3, with 12 bases fitting TRBD2. The CDR3 is made up of 16 amino acids. Trimming took 3 bases from V and 4 from J; bases not matched to a gene: 3. Per the germline V gene, CDR1 is SGHNT and CDR2 is YENEEA. The CDR3 DNA follows: TGTGCCAGCAGCTTGCTAGCGGGAGGGATCACCGGGGAGCTGTTTTTT. It encodes CASSLLAGGITGELFF. Looking up the rest from reference TRBV11-3 and TRBJ2-2 gives the full variable domain: EAGVVQSPRYKIIEKKQPVAFWCNPISGHNTLYWYLQNLGQGPELLIRYENEEAVDDSQLPKDRFSAERLKGVDSTLKIQPAELGDSAVYLCASSLLAGGITGELFFGEGSRLTVL.

The CDR3 DNA sequence: TGTGCCAGCAGCTTTAGCGGGGGCCGACAAGAGACCCAGTACTTC. This encodes CASSFSGGRQETQYF. J is TRBJ2-5 and V is TRBV13; TRBD2 aligns across 9 bases. The germline gives CDR1 PRHDT, CDR2 FYEKMQ (reference sequence). The CDR3 covers 15 residues. With 3 bases clipped from V and 2 bases from J, the junction kept 4 bases outside the gene matches.

For this clone: The same CDR3 can be traced to other DNA sequences in this sample. The V call is TRBV5-4, the J call TRBJ1-2, with a tentative D call TRBD1 (6 bases). Germline lookup yields CDR1 SGHNT and CDR2 YYREEE (reference sequence). This CDR3 spans 13 amino acids. Trimming cost V 0 bases and J 3 bases, with 6 bases left between them. The CDR3 here is CASSLDRDYGYTF. CDR3 nucleotide sequence: TGTGCCAGCAGCTTGGACAGGGACTATGGCTACACCTTC.